A selection of T cell receptor beta chains follows, all from one sample in a study of blood T cells in healthy people across ages. Each CDR3 protein is one row after TCRdb ran MiXCR on the 5' RACE reads. The sample records more than 1.4 million distinct CDR3 sequences, 40% to 50% being singletons. Sequenced: blood. Source of these receptors: a woman under 30 in good health. Each CDR3 is given with its conserved first and last residue. A D gene is named only where the DNA matches it firmly. Some rows have no size entry. The others give once, few or many, or a class for an expanded clone.

TRBJ2-7,12,TRBV25-1,.,few,CASTPGTYEQYF,TGTGCCAGCACTCCAGGGACCTACGAGCAGTACTTC
TRBJ1-2,15,TRBV12-3/TRBV12-4,.,few,CASSLDRRSRSGYTF,TGTGCCAGCAGCCTAGACAGGCGATCCCGTTCGGGCTACACCTTC
TRBJ1-5,14,TRBV20-1,TRBD1,once,CSARRTGGGQPQHF,TGCAGTGCTAGAAGGACAGGGGGCGGTCAGCCCCAGCATTTT
TRBJ2-1,17,TRBV6-1,.,.,CASSDGRRGPSYNEQFF,TGTGCCAGCAGTGACGGTCGCAGGGGTCCCTCCTACAATGAGCAGTTCTTC
TRBJ2-5,18,TRBV15,TRBD1,.,CVTSSWTGGLETQETQYF,TGTGTCACCAGCAGCTGGACAGGGGGCCTTGAAACACAAGAGACCCAGTACTTC
TRBJ2-7,12,TRBV29-1,TRBD1,few,CSDRDRKYKQYF,TGCAGCGATCGGGACAGAAAGTATAAGCAGTACTTC
TRBJ1-2,17,TRBV11-2,.,once,CASSGTGNTEAFYGYTF,TGTGCCAGCAGCGGAACAGGGAACACTGAAGCTTTCTATGGCTACACCTTC
TRBJ2-2,11,TRBV12-3/TRBV12-4,.,many,CASSRTGELFF,TGTGCCAGCAGTCGCACCGGGGAGCTGTTTTTT
TRBJ2-1,13,TRBV20-1,TRBD1,few,CSARRTGYNEQFF,TGCAGTGCCCGAAGGACAGGGTACAATGAGCAGTTCTTC
TRBJ2-1,13,TRBV29-1,TRBD2,many,CSVGLAGAVEQFF,TGCAGCGTTGGACTAGCGGGAGCCGTTGAGCAGTTCTTC
TRBJ2-1,16,TRBV11-2,TRBD2,once,CASSFRLAGNYNEQFF,TGTGCCAGCAGCTTTCGGCTAGCGGGAAACTACAATGAGCAGTTCTTC
TRBJ2-3,17,TRBV7-2,.,few,CASSLQTSRSGTDTQYF,TGTGCCAGCAGCCTTCAAACATCTAGGAGTGGCACAGATACGCAGTATTTT
TRBJ2-1,16,TRBV3-1,.,.,CASSAAGPSSYNEQFF,TGTGCCAGCAGCGCAGCAGGCCCGAGCTCCTACAACGAGCAGTTCTTC
TRBJ1-5,14,TRBV27,.,once,CASSPRAAYQPQHF,TGTGCCAGCAGTCCTCGGGCGGCTTATCAGCCCCAGCATTTT
TRBJ1-5,13,TRBV20-1,.,.,CSAIPGGGGPQHF,TGCAGTGCTATTCCGGGGGGTGGGGGTCCCCAGCATTTT
TRBJ2-1,16,TRBV5-1,TRBD2,.,CASSPSGTSGSPAQFF,TGCGCCAGCAGCCCCAGCGGGACTAGCGGGAGCCCGGCGCAGTTCTTC
TRBJ1-2,14,TRBV10-3,.,many,CAISESGSGYGYTF,TGTGCCATCAGTGAGTCTGGCTCCGGCTATGGCTACACCTTC
TRBJ1-6,14,TRBV10-3,.,few,CAITPGPTNSPLHF,TGTGCCATTACCCCCGGACCGACTAATTCACCCCTCCACTTT
TRBJ2-2,15,TRBV20-1,TRBD2,once,CSAPGLAVATGELFF,TGCAGTGCCCCGGGACTAGCCGTAGCCACCGGGGAGCTGTTTTTT
TRBJ1-1,15,TRBV5-1,.,once,CASSVHPGGVTEAFF,TGCGCCAGCAGCGTCCATCCCGGAGGTGTCACTGAAGCTTTCTTT
TRBJ2-7,12,TRBV5-4,.,.,CASRRIEGEQYF,TGTGCCAGCAGACGAATTGAAGGGGAGCAGTACTTC
TRBJ1-2,14,TRBV12-3/TRBV12-4,.,.,CASSGRGANYGYTF,TGTGCCAGCAGTGGACGTGGGGCGAACTATGGCTACACCTTC
TRBJ2-7,14,TRBV12-3/TRBV12-4,.,.,CTSSVDAASYEQYF,TGTACCAGCAGCGTTGACGCAGCGTCCTACGAGCAGTACTTC
TRBJ1-2,11,TRBV7-2,.,many,CASSFGHGYTF,TGTGCCAGCAGCTTCGGGCATGGCTACACCTTC
TRBJ2-7,16,TRBV27,.,few,CASTQGAVGSSYEQYF,TGTGCCAGCACCCAAGGGGCGGTGGGGAGCTCCTACGAGCAGTACTTC
TRBJ1-1,18,TRBV5-1,.,.,CASSLGIILGQLNTEAFF,TGCGCCAGCAGCTTGGGGATTATCCTCGGACAGCTGAACACTGAAGCTTTCTTT
TRBJ1-2,16,TRBV3-1,TRBD1,few,CASSQDRVTGDYGYTF,TGTGCCAGCAGCCAAGATCGGGTAACAGGGGACTATGGCTACACCTTC
TRBJ2-3,18,TRBV7-3,TRBD2,few,CASSLGLAGGLSTDTQYF,TGTGCCAGCAGCTTAGGGCTAGCGGGGGGGCTGAGCACAGATACGCAGTATTTT
TRBJ1-2,14,TRBV12-3/TRBV12-4,.,.,CASRVDRGYYGYTF,TGTGCCAGCAGGGTAGACAGAGGATACTATGGCTACACCTTC
TRBJ2-7,15,TRBV12-5,.,once,CASGFGVDFYNEQYF,TGTGCTAGTGGTTTCGGGGTGGACTTCTACAATGAGCAGTACTTC
TRBJ1-6,15,TRBV9,TRBD1,.,CASSVGDRYNSPLHF,TGTGCCAGCAGCGTAGGGGACAGATATAATTCACCCCTCCACTTT
TRBJ1-1,14,TRBV2,TRBD1,.,CASRADRENTEAFF,TGTGCCAGCAGGGCCGACAGGGAGAACACTGAAGCTTTCTTT
TRBJ1-1,16,TRBV4-1,.,.,CASSQEFRGGNTEAFF,TGCGCCAGCAGCCAAGAGTTTCGGGGCGGGAACACTGAAGCTTTCTTT
TRBJ1-4,14,TRBV5-1,.,few,CAGSLGQANEKLFF,TGCGCCGGCAGCTTGGGTCAGGCTAATGAAAAACTGTTTTTT
TRBJ2-7,12,TRBV30,.,few,CAWSITAYEQYF,TGTGCCTGGAGTATCACCGCCTACGAGCAGTACTTC
TRBJ1-2,16,TRBV7-8,.,once,CANSPSDRLPNYGYTF,TGTGCCAACAGCCCCAGCGACAGACTCCCCAACTATGGCTACACCTTC
TRBJ1-6,14,TRBV27,.,.,CASSVGTLGATLHF,TGTGCCAGCAGTGTAGGAACCCTGGGCGCGACCCTCCACTTT
TRBJ1-1,15,TRBV2,TRBD1,few,CASSDPGQGSTEAFF,TGTGCCAGCAGTGACCCGGGACAGGGGAGCACTGAAGCTTTCTTT
TRBJ2-3,15,TRBV20-1,TRBD2,.,CSARVLAGGIDTQYF,TGCAGTGCTAGAGTCCTAGCGGGAGGGATAGATACGCAGTATTTT
TRBJ2-6,15,TRBV7-9,.,many,CASSLDNSGANVLTF,TGTGCCAGCAGCTTAGACAACTCTGGGGCCAACGTCCTGACTTTC
TRBJ2-1,11,TRBV29-1,.,.,CSVDRRSEQFF,TGCAGCGTGGATCGAAGAAGTGAGCAGTTCTTC
TRBJ2-4,12,TRBV10-3,.,few,CAISDGGNIQYF,TGTGCCATCAGTGACGGAGGAAACATTCAGTACTTC
TRBJ2-1,14,TRBV7-8,.,few,CASSILDSYNEQFF,TGTGCCAGCAGCATTCTAGATTCCTACAATGAGCAGTTCTTC
TRBJ1-1,16,TRBV6-5,TRBD1,.,CASRLKSQGGLTEAFF,TGTGCCAGCAGATTAAAATCCCAGGGGGGTCTCACTGAAGCTTTCTTT
TRBJ1-5,15,TRBV28,TRBD1,.,CASSPQTGQWQPQHF,TGTGCCAGCAGTCCCCAGACAGGGCAATGGCAGCCCCAGCATTTT
TRBJ2-1,13,TRBV24-1,.,.,CATSGSVYNEQFF,TGTGCCACCAGTGGGTCAGTATACAATGAGCAGTTCTTC
TRBJ1-1,11,TRBV29-1,.,few,CSVENDREAFF,TGCAGCGTAGAAAACGACAGGGAAGCTTTCTTT
TRBJ2-1,15,TRBV11-2,.,few,CASSSLGGLYNEQFF,TGTGCCAGCAGCTCCCTGGGGGGCCTATACAATGAGCAGTTCTTC
TRBJ2-1,16,TRBV24-1,TRBD1,.,CATSETDRGSYNEQFF,TGTGCCACCAGTGAAACGGACAGGGGATCCTACAATGAGCAGTTCTTC
TRBJ2-5,11,TRBV28,.,.,CASTPGRTQYF,TGTGCCAGCACCCCGGGTAGGACCCAGTACTTC